This TCR beta chain was sequenced in a study of T cells in Graves' hyperthyroidism and ophthalmopathy. The study's findings and limits: In blood, most of the thyroid clonotypes expanded above 0.001 were also present. Model predictions of ophthalmopathy came a median 6.5 months before onset. Researchers report that a 13 V-J model separated ophthalmopathy from stable hyperthyroidism.

The germline V gene has CDR1 SGHVS and CDR2 FQNEAQ. V was trimmed by 2 bases and J by 3 bases, leaving 11 bases between them. This CDR3 comprises 14 residues. RNA transcripts served as the template for amplifying TCR beta CDR3 regions. The HTBI primer set was used in a first-round RT-PCR of the TCR CDR3. TCRdb ran MiXCR on the multiplex PCR reads and lists one entry per CDR3 protein. The table shows about 400,000 distinct CDR3 sequences, with about 15% occurring only once. PBMCs were sourced from roughly 10 ml fresh peripheral blood. This clonotype was seen repeatedly, ten times or more. Antigen: not known.

The receptor was derived from a woman aged 25 to 45 with Graves' hyperthyroidism. This rearrangement joins TRBV7-8 to TRBJ2-7; D gene uncertain. The sequenced material came from blood. CDR3: CASSLSGRYYEQYF. The CDR3 DNA follows: TGTGCCAGCAGCTTATCAGGACGGTACTACGAGCAGTACTTC.